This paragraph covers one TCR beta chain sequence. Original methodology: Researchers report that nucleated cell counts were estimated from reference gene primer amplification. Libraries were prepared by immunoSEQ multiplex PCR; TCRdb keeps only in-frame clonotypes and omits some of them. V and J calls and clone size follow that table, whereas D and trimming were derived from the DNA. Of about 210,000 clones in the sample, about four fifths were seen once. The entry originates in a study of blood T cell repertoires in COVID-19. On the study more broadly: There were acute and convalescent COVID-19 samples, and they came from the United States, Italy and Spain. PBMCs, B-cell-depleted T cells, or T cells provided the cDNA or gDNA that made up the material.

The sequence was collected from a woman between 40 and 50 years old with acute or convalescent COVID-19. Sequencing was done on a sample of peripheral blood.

The CDR3 DNA reads as TGTGCCACCCGATTAGCGGGTTACAATGAGCAGTTCTTC. This codes for CATRLAGYNEQFF. The rearrangement links TRBV27 to TRBJ2-1, with TRBD2 identical over 7 bases. Germline assignment: CDR1 MNHEY and CDR2 SMNVEV (reference sequence). The CDR3 length is 13 residues. With V trimmed by 10 bases and J by 4 bases, 7 bases remained unmatched.